The 9 T cell receptor beta chains below come from one sample, sequenced in a study of tissue T cells after allogeneic stem cell transplantation. The time point is: mouse harvest day 14 after allogeneic transplant. Mouse grafts combined 10^7 T-cell-depleted bone marrow cells with 10^6 splenic CD5+ T cells. Generated by immunoSEQ multiplex PCR, the TCRdb table keeps only in-frame clones and is missing some. The data contain about 2,800 clones, 48% of them seen just once; the ten biggest clones take up around 35%. The material sequenced was lymph node tissue. Receptor source: a female BALB/c mouse given C57BL/6 T cells with graft-versus-host disease after an allogeneic hematopoietic cell transplant.

For this clone: Genes here carry mouse names. The read falls 1 residue short of the CDR3 end, and the missing part is taken from the germline J gene. The V call is TRBV26, the J call TRBJ2-7, with D possibly called TRBD1 or TRBD2 (5 bases each). Trimming cost V 1 base and J 4 bases, with 5 bases left between them. The germline CDR1 and CDR2 sequences are KGHPV and FQNQEV (reference sequence). CDR3 size: 12 residues. The CDR3 here is CASSLWGYEQYF. Partial CDR3 DNA: TGTGCCAGCAGTCTGTGGGGGTATGAACAGTAC.

By proportion, this clone is large. Genes and germline are mouse. The CDR3 goes on 1 residue after the read ends, and that part is filled in from the germline J gene. The rearrangement joins TRBV1 to TRBJ1-5, with D perhaps matching TRBD1 (5 bases). Trimming left V 3 bases short and J 0 bases short, with 9 bases between. This CDR3 contains 15 residues. Germline V gives CDR1 NSQYPW, CDR2 LRSPGD (reference sequence). CDR3 sequence: CTCSARQNNNQAPLF. The sequenced part of the CDR3 DNA is TGCACCTGCAGTGCGCGACAGAATAACAACCAGGCTCCGCTT. The full variable domain, rest sourced from reference TRBV1 and TRBJ1-5, is VTLLEQNPRWRLVPRGQAVNLRCILKNSQYPWMSWYQQDLQKQLQWLFTLRSPGDKEVKSLPGADYLATRVTDTELRLQVANMSQGRTLYCTCSARQNNNQAPLFGEGTRLSVL.

This clone turned up a few times. These gene names are mouse names. The CDR3 is cut off 1 residue early in the read; its end comes from the germline J gene. The chain joins TRBV1 to TRBJ2-1; 9 bases match TRBD2. The CDR3 is 15 residues long. CDR1 NSQYPW and CDR2 LRSPGD come from the germline V gene (reference sequence). The V segment lost 0 bases and the J segment 6 bases; nucleotides outside the gene matches: 3. This CDR3 is CTCSADGGALAEQFF. The CDR3 bases that were read are TGCACCTGCAGTGCAGATGGGGGGGCGCTTGCTGAGCAGTTC.

About this clone itself: The gene symbols are mouse symbols. The missing CDR3 end, 1 residue past where the read stops, is filled in from the germline J gene. The genes are TRBV31 and TRBJ2-2; the D gene could be TRBD1 or TRBD2 (5 bases each). The CDR3 spans 12 residues. Germline V CDR1 and CDR2: GKSSPN, SITVG. V was pared by 4 bases and J by 4 bases, with 7 bases between. The CDR3 DNA, read in part, is TGTGCCTGGAACGGGGGCACCGGGCAGCTCTAC. This encodes CAWNGGTGQLY. In full, the CDR3 reads CAWNGGTGQLYF.

This clone is large (0.1 to 1%). Gene and germline names: mouse. The read ends 1 residue before the CDR3 terminus; that terminus is restored from the germline J gene. The V call is TRBV29, the J call TRBJ2-4; tentative D call: TRBD1 (6 bases). V was trimmed by 5 bases and J by 3 bases, leaving 9 bases between them. Germline V lookup: CDR1 MSHET, CDR2 SYDVDS. The CDR3 totals 13 residues. CDR3 sequence reads: CASSPGHQNTLYF. The DNA read from the CDR3 is TGTGCTAGCAGTCCGGGACACCAAAACACCTTGTAC.

Turning to this clone: Mouse gene names and germline throughout. With the read ending 1 residue before the CDR3 end, the germline J gene is used to fill in that end. The chain joins TRBV13-3 to TRBJ1-1; TRBD1 might be the D (5 bases). Trimming took 4 bases from V and 0 from J, leaving 10 bases between them. The germline CDR1 and CDR2 sequences are NNHDY and SYVADS. CDR3 length: 14 residues. Partial CDR3 DNA: TGTGCCAGCAGTCCCCAGGGTGCAAACACAGAAGTCTTC. Translated, it gives CASSPQGANTEVF. The entire CDR3 protein is CASSPQGANTEVFF.

As concerns this clone: Mouse names are used for the genes. The DNA ends 1 residue before the CDR3 does, and the rest of the CDR3 is filled in from the germline J gene. The rearrangement links TRBV26 to TRBJ2-3, with a possible D match to TRBD1 (6 bases). The CDR3 runs 15 residues. V was pared by 2 bases and J by 0 bases, with 9 bases between. The germline gives CDR1 KGHPV, CDR2 FQNQEV (reference sequence). Incomplete CDR3 DNA: TGTGCCAGCAGTCTGCTGGGACATAGTGCAGAAACGCTGTAT. Its translation: CASSLLGHSAETLY. The full CDR3 reads CASSLLGHSAETLYF.

With regard to this clone: Genes and germline come from the mouse. The sequenced fragment ends 1 residue before the CDR3 boundary, so the rest is inferred from the germline J gene. This rearrangement joins TRBV21 to TRBJ2-4; 11 bases line up with TRBD2. TRBV21 is designated an ORF whose function remains uncertain. CDR3 length: 17 residues. The ends lost 2 bases at V and 0 bases at J; junction bases unmatched: 4. CDR3 DNA (partial): TGTGCTAGCAGTCAAAAGGACTGGGGGGCTAGTCAAAACACCTTGTAC. Translated: CASSQKDWGASQNTLY. The entire CDR3 protein is CASSQKDWGASQNTLYF.

Comments on this clone: Gene names are mouse gene names. The read comes to an end 1 residue before the CDR3 does, leaving the germline J gene to fill in the end. The chain links TRBV3 to TRBJ1-2; TRBD1 is a possible D gene (5 bases). CDR3 length: 12 residues. The germline V gene encodes CDR1 SNHLY and CDR2 FYNGKV (reference sequence). V lost 4 bases, J lost 4 bases, and 7 bases lay in between. The sequenced CDR3 bases are TGTGCCAGCAGCTCGGGGGGCTCCGACTACACC. Protein: CASSSGGSDYT. Given in full, the CDR3 is CASSSGGSDYTF. Combining the CDR3 with reference TRBV3 and TRBJ1-2 gives the whole variable domain GPKVLQIPSHQIIDMGQMVTLNCDPVSNHLYFYWYKQILGQQMEFLVNFYNGKVMEKSKLFKDQFSVERPDGSYFTLKIQPTALEDSAVYFCASSSGGSDYTFGSGTRLLVI.